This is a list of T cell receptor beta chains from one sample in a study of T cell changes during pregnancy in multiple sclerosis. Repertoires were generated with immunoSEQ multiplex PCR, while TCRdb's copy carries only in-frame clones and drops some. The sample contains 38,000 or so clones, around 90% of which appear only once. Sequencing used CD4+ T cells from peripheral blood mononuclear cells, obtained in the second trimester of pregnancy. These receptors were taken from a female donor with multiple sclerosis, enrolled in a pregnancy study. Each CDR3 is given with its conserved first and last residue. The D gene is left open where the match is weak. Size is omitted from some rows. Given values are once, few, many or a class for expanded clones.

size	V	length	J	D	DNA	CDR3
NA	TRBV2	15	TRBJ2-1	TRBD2	TGTGCCAGCGGGAGATGGGCTAGCGGGCCCAATGAGCAGTTCTTC	CASGRWASGPNEQFF
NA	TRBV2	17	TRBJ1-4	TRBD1	TGTGCCAGCAGACGGACAGGGGGCGTTTTAACTAATGAAAAACTGTTTTTT	CASRRTGGVLTNEKLFF
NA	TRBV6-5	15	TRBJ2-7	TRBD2	TGTGCCAGCAGTTACGGGAGCGGGATTATCTACGAGCAGTACTTC	CASSYGSGIIYEQYF
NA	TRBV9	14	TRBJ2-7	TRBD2	TGTGCCAGCAGCGTAGTTGCGGGAGGGAATGAGCAGTACTTC	CASSVVAGGNEQYF
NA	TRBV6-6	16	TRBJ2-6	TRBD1	TGTGCCAGCACGGACAGGGGAGGGGCTGGGGCCAACGTCCTGACTTTC	CASTDRGGAGANVLTF
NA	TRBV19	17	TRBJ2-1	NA	TGTGCCAGTAGTCGCCCACTACCGGGAGTGGAGCTGAATGAGCAGTTCTTC	CASSRPLPGVELNEQFF
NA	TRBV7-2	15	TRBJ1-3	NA	TGTGCCAGCAGCCCCCCTCGACCACAGGGACGCTCCATATATTTT	CASSPPRPQGRSIYF
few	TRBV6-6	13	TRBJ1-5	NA	TGTGCCAGCAGTTACTCGAGGGAGCAGCCCCAGCATTTT	CASSYSREQPQHF
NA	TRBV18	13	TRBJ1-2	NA	TGTGCCAGCTCACCACCGGCGGCCGGCGGCTACACCTTC	CASSPPAAGGYTF
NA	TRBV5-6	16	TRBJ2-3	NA	TGTGCCAGCAGCTTATTTTCTGGGCACATCACAGATACGCAGTATTTT	CASSLFSGHITDTQYF
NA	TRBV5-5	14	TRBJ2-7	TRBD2	TGTGCCAGCAGCTTGGTAGCGGGAGGAGGCGAGCAGTACTTC	CASSLVAGGGEQYF
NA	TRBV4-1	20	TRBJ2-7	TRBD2	TGCGCCAGCAGCCAAAGAGGGACTAGCGGGAGATCTTTTATCTCCTACGAGCAGTACTTC	CASSQRGTSGRSFISYEQYF
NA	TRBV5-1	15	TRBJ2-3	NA	TGCGCCAGCAGCTTGGTGGGGGGATCGGCAGATACGCAGTATTTT	CASSLVGGSADTQYF
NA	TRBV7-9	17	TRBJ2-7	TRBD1	TGTGCCAGCAGCAAACTGCTTACCGGGACAGGGATCGGCGGGGAGTACTTC	CASSKLLTGTGIGGEYF
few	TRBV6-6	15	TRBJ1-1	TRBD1	TGTGCCAGCAGTAGTTCGGACAGGGTCCTCCCTGAAGCTTTCTTT	CASSSSDRVLPEAFF
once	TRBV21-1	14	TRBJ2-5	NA	TGTGCCAGCAGCAAGCTCCTAGCCCGGGAGACCCAGTACTTC	CASSKLLARETQYF
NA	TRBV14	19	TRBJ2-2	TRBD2	TGTGCCAGCAGCCGGAGAACTGGACTAGCGGGATCGAACACCGGGGAGCTGTTTTTT	CASSRRTGLAGSNTGELFF
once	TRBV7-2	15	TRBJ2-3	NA	TGTGCCAGCAGCCCTCAAGCCAGCGGCACAGATACGCAGTATTTT	CASSPQASGTDTQYF
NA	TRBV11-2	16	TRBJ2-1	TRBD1	TGTGCCAGCAGCTTAGGAGGGACAGGGATTGACAGTGAGCAGTTCTTC	CASSLGGTGIDSEQFF
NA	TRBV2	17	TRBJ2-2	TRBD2	TGTGCCAGCAGTGCCTTGACTAGCGGGAGGGGAACCGGGGAGCTGTTTTTT	CASSALTSGRGTGELFF
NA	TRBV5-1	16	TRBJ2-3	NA	TGCGCCAGCAGCTTGTCCCCTACTTCTAGCACAGATACGCAGTATTTT	CASSLSPTSSTDTQYF
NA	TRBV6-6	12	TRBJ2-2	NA	TGTGCCAGCAGCGGAGAGTGGGGGGAGCTGTTTTTT	CASSGEWGELFF
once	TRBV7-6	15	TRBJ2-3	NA	TGTGCCAGCAGCCCGGCGGTTGCAACCACAGATACGCAGTATTTT	CASSPAVATTDTQYF
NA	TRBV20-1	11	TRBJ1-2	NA	TGCAGTGCCCCGACACGGGAAGGCTACACCTTC	CSAPTREGYTF
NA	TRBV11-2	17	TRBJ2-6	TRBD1	TGTGCCAGCAGCTGGGGACAGGGGGCCTCTGGGGCCAACGTCCTGACTTTC	CASSWGQGASGANVLTF
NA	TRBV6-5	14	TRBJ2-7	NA	TGTGCCAGCAGTTACTCGACCGGACTCTACGAGCAGTACTTC	CASSYSTGLYEQYF
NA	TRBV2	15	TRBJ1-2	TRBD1	TGTGCCAGCAGTATGGGACAGGAGGGAAACTATGGCTACACCTTC	CASSMGQEGNYGYTF
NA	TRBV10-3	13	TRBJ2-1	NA	TGTGCCATCAGTGGAGATGGGCAGTATGAGCAGTTCTTC	CAISGDGQYEQFF
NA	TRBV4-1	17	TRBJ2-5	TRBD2	TGCGCCAGCAGCCCAATCAGTCTGGGACTAACAACGGAGACCCAGTACTTC	CASSPISLGLTTETQYF
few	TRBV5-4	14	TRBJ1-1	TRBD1	TGTGCCAGCAGTCACGGGGGGGACAGGGGTTTTGCTTTCTTT	CASSHGGDRGFAFF
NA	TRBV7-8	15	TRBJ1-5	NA	TGTGCCAGCAGCCCGCAGGGTCAAGGCAATCAGCCCCAGCATTTT	CASSPQGQGNQPQHF
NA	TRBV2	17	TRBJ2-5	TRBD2	TGTGCCAGCAGAAGACGGGAACTAGCGGGGCCCCAAGAGACCCAGTACTTC	CASRRRELAGPQETQYF
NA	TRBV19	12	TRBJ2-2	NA	TGTGCCAGTAGTACCCCTCCGGCCGGGGTGTTTTTT	CASSTPPAGVFF
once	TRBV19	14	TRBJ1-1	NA	TGTGCCAGTAGTGCGGGACTTACAAGGGGTGAAGCTTTCTTT	CASSAGLTRGEAFF
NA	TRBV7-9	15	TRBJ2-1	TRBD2	TGTGCCAGCAGCCCGGGGACTAGCGGGACCAATGAGCAGTTCTTC	CASSPGTSGTNEQFF
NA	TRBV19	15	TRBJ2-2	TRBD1	TGTGCCAGTAGTACACAGGGGGCTAGGACCGGGGAGCTGTTTTTT	CASSTQGARTGELFF
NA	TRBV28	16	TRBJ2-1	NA	TGTGCCAGCACCAATACAGGGTCACCCTCCTACAATGAGCAGTTCTTC	CASTNTGSPSYNEQFF
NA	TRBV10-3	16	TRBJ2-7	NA	TGTGCCATCAGTGAGACAAGACAGTCCATGAGTCGGGAGCAGTACTTC	CAISETRQSMSREQYF
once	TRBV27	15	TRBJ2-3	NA	TGTGCCAGCAGTTTATCGCCGAGCGGCCACTATACGCAGTATTTT	CASSLSPSGHYTQYF
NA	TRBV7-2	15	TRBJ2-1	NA	TGTGCCAGCAGCTTGACTCAGTACCCCTACAATGAGCAGTTCTTC	CASSLTQYPYNEQFF
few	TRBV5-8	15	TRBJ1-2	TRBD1	TGTGCCAGCAGCTCCGGACAGGGGGCCCCCTATGGCTACACCTTC	CASSSGQGAPYGYTF
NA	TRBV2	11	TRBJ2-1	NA	TGTGCCAGCAGTGAAGTCCGTGAGCAGTTCTTC	CASSEVREQFF
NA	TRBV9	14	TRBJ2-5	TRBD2	TGTGCCAGCAGCCAGCGGGACGTCCAAGGTACCCAGTACTTC	CASSQRDVQGTQYF
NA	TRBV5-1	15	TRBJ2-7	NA	TGCGCCAGCAGCTTGGAATTGCAGGGGACCTACGAGCAGTACTTC	CASSLELQGTYEQYF
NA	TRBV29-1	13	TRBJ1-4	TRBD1	TGCAGCGTTGCGGACAGGGTGAACGAAAAACTGTTTTTT	CSVADRVNEKLFF
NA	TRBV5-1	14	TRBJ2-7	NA	TGCGCCAGCAGCTTGGACGGAGGATCCTACGAGCAGTACTTC	CASSLDGGSYEQYF
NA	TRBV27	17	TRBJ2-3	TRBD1	TGTGCCAGCAGTCCCGGGACAGGGCAAATGGGCACAGATACGCAGTATTTT	CASSPGTGQMGTDTQYF
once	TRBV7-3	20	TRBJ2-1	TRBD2	TGTGCCAGCAGCTTAGGGGGTCCAACTAGCGGAAGGAGCTCCTACAATGAGCAGTTCTTC	CASSLGGPTSGRSSYNEQFF
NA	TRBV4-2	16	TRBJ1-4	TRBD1	TGTGCCAGCAGCCAAGTTCAAGGGACAGGGTACGAAAAACTGTTTTTT	CASSQVQGTGYEKLFF
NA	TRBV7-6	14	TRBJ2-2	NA	TGTGCCAGCAGCTTAGGGGCCTTAGCCGGGGAGCTGTTTTTT	CASSLGALAGELFF
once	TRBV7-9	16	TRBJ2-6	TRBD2	TGTGCCAGCAGCTTATTGCGGGAGGCTGGGGCCAACGTCCTGACTTTC	CASSLLREAGANVLTF
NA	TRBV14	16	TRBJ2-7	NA	TGTGCCAGCAGCCCAGAAGGGGGTGTCAGCTCCTACGAGCAGTACTTC	CASSPEGGVSSYEQYF
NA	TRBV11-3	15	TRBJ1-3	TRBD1	TGTGCCAGCAGCCCGGGACAGGCCTCTGGAAACACCATATATTTT	CASSPGQASGNTIYF